The 9 T cell receptor beta chains listed next were all sequenced from one sample in a study of vaccination effects on CD4 cells after COVID-19. Sequencing was performed with immunoSEQ multiplex PCR; in TCRdb, only in-frame clones are kept and a portion is missing. The data hold approximately 28,000 clones, with 75% to 85% observed a single time. The antigens these receptors bind are not known. Antigen-specific CD4+ T cell clonotypes were called by their expansion after viral peptide-pool culture in ViraFEST. Isolation of CD4+ T cells took place after less than twelve days of culture. This person's SARS-CoV-2 infection, confirmed by PCR, occurred between March and December 2020. Sequenced here: CD4+ T cells from PBMCs cultured with HCoV-NL63 spike peptides, sampled before COVID-19 vaccination. Source of these receptors: a human donor who had a prior SARS-CoV-2 infection.

V is TRBV5-6 and J is TRBJ2-1; 10 bases map to TRBD2. The CDR3 is 15 residues long. Trimming took 1 base from V and 4 from J; bases not matched to a gene: 2. The germline V gene has CDR1 SGHDT and CDR2 YYEEEE. The CDR3, as DNA: TGTGCCAGCAGCTTGTATAGCGGGGGGTACAATGAGCAGTTCTTC. This codes for CASSLYSGGYNEQFF.

This rearrangement joins TRBV5-1 to TRBJ2-5; D could derive from TRBD1 or TRBD2 (5 bases each). Germline lookup yields CDR1 SGHRS and CDR2 YFSETQ. This CDR3 region has 16 residues. The V end lost 4 bases, the J end lost 2 bases, and 18 bases lay between the germline ends. In DNA form, the CDR3 reads TGCGCCAGCAGCCGCTCGCCCGGGACGACGCAAGAGACCCAGTACTTC. This sequence encodes CASSRSPGTTQETQYF.

The chain recombines TRBV5-1 with TRBJ2-1, with 9 bases fitting TRBD2. Germline values: CDR1 SGHRS, CDR2 YFSETQ. With V trimmed by 2 bases and J by 0 bases, 6 bases remained unmatched. The CDR3 is 17 amino acids. This chain's CDR3 is CASSFTSGLSSYNEQFF. The CDR3 bases are TGCGCCAGCAGCTTCACTAGCGGGCTTAGCTCCTACAATGAGCAGTTCTTC.

V is TRBV15 and J is TRBJ2-7; 10 bases agree with TRBD1. Germline CDR1 LNHNV, CDR2 YYDKDF (reference sequence). This CDR3 is 14 amino acids long. V lost 6 bases, J lost 4 bases, and 6 bases stayed unmatched. This CDR3 reads CATSRDRGIYEQYF. CDR3 DNA: TGTGCCACCAGTAGGGACAGGGGTATTTACGAGCAGTACTTC.

The chain uses TRBV5-4 and TRBJ2-5; no definite D call. V was trimmed by 2 bases and J by 3 bases, leaving 8 bases between them. CDR3 size: 13 residues. Germline V gene data show CDR1 as SGHNT and CDR2 as YYREEE (reference sequence). CDR3 bases: TGTGCCAGCAGCTTCACTGGAGAAGAGACCCAGTACTTC. Protein product: CASSFTGEETQYF.

The chain employs TRBV19 and TRBJ1-2; D is unclear. Germline V gene lookup returns CDR1 LNHDA and CDR2 SQIVND (reference sequence). This CDR3 has 12 residues. V was trimmed by 5 bases and J by 8 bases, leaving 12 bases between them. The CDR3 bases are TGTGCCAGTAGTGAATGGGATCGAGGCTACACCTTC. Encoded protein: CASSEWDRGYTF.

V is TRBV28 and J is TRBJ2-7; D is tentatively TRBD1 or TRBD2 (5 bases each). This CDR3 has 14 residues. V was clipped by 3 bases and J by 0 bases, with 9 bases between them. Per the germline V gene, CDR1 is MDHEN and CDR2 is SYDVKM. CDR3 protein: CASSFEGPSYEQYF. CDR3 in DNA: TGTGCCAGCAGTTTTGAGGGACCCTCCTACGAGCAGTACTTC.

This chain links TRBV7-8 with TRBJ2-7, with D tentatively TRBD1 or TRBD2 (5 bases each). CDR1 and CDR2 from the germline V gene are SGHVS and FQNEAQ. There are 15 residues in the CDR3. Deletions cut 5 bases from V and 3 bases from J, with 17 bases between. As DNA, the CDR3 is TGTGCCAGCAGCCGTATTGGGGGAGTAGGCTACGAGCAGTACTTC. This gives the protein CASSRIGGVGYEQYF. The full variable domain, with the rest looked up from reference TRBV7-8 and TRBJ2-7, is GAGVSQSPRYKVAKRGQDVALRCDPISGHVSLFWYQQALGQGPEFLTYFQNEAQLDKSGLPSDRFFAERPEGSVSTLKIQRTQQEDSAVYLCASSRIGGVGYEQYFGPGTRLTVT.

This clone showed up just once. The chain uses TRBV5-1 and TRBJ2-6; D gene ambiguous. V was clipped by 1 base and J by 4 bases, with 9 bases between them. Looked up from germline, CDR1 is SGHRS and CDR2 is YFSETQ. The CDR3 sequence is 15 residues long. The CDR3: CASSLYDSGANVLTF. DNA for the CDR3: TGCGCCAGCAGCTTGTACGACTCGGGGGCCAACGTCCTGACTTTC.